The sequence of this T cell receptor beta chain was determined in a study of blood T cell repertoires in COVID-19. Background on the study: The United States, Italy and Spain provided the acute and convalescent COVID-19 samples. T cells, B-cell-depleted T cells, or PBMCs provided the cDNA or gDNA that served as material.

The V and J ends lost 2 bases and 5 bases, in that order; junction bases with no gene match: 14. CDR3 length: 17 residues. Germline V gene sequence: CDR1 MNHEY, CDR2 SMNVEV (reference sequence). In the original workflow: Reference gene primer amplification in the assay estimated nucleated cell counts. Libraries were prepared by immunoSEQ multiplex PCR; TCRdb keeps only in-frame clonotypes and omits some of them. That table is the source of V, J and clone size, and D and trimming were worked out from the DNA. The repertoire includes 650,000 to 800,000 clones, 80% to 90% of them detected once, and about 0.26% sits in the top ten.

This chain connects TRBV27 to TRBJ2-7; 8 bases match TRBD1. The sequencing sample was made of peripheral blood. The source is a woman between 18 and 30 years old with acute or convalescent COVID-19. DNA of the CDR3: TGTGCCAGCAGTTTAGGGGCGGGCAGGGGGCTCGGGAACGAGCAGTACTTC. This gives the protein CASSLGAGRGLGNEQYF.